This T cell receptor beta chain was sequenced in a study of cytomegalovirus exposure and HLA in healthy donors. Note on this clone: Its target is not known.

The PCR ran on 60 Vbeta and 13 Jbeta primers. Profiled with immunoSEQ multiplex PCR; TCRdb holds only in-frame clones, not every one. Of 160,000 or so clones in the sample, roughly 80% are singletons; the top ten hold more than 2%. General study results and limits: The study reported that TCR beta sequences accurately predicted HLA-A and HLA-B alleles in most subjects. Another analysis was done later, and it associated over 15,000 TCR beta sequences with HLA alleles at 0.05 false discovery rate.

With 2 bases clipped from V and 4 bases from J, the junction kept 3 bases outside the gene matches. The germline V gene has CDR1 SGHNT and CDR2 YYREEE (reference sequence). This CDR3 comprises 15 residues. The gene calls are TRBV5-4 and TRBJ1-4, with 9 nucleotides matching TRBD1. The specimen was PBMCs. This sequence originates from a man in his fifties or sixties in good health and CMV-seropositive. Here the CDR3 reads CASSFPGQGNEKLFF. The DNA of the CDR3 is TGTGCCAGCAGCTTCCCGGGACAGGGTAATGAAAAACTGTTTTTT.